The source of this T cell receptor beta chain is a study of control samples from healthy donors and cancer patients. Sequencing used immunoSEQ multiplex PCR; TCRdb keeps in-frame clones, though not all of them. The profile covers tens of thousands of clones, with around 86% appearing a single time and more than 1.5% taken by the ten largest. Looked up from germline, CDR1 is SNHLY and CDR2 is FYNNEI. This CDR3 is built from 13 residues. V shed 7 bases and J shed 10 bases, with 14 bases lying between them. The TCR was taken from a woman in her 40s with lung cancer. V gene TRBV2 combines with J gene TRBJ1-6; D not certain. The specimen was PBMCs. The CDR3 coding sequence is TGTGCCAGCAACGGCATGGGAAAATCACCCCTCCACTTT. It specifies CASNGMGKSPLHF.